This T cell receptor beta chain is drawn from a study of beta chain features in type 1 diabetes. The study reverse transcribed the entire isolated RNA, so it sequenced expressed TCRB transcripts. Using immunoSEQ multiplex PCR, the repertoire was profiled, and TCRdb retains in-frame clones only, with some absent. The profile shows 900,000 or so clones, roughly a sixth of them singletons. The V gene lost 6 bases and the J gene lost 3 bases, with 6 bases spanning the gap. Germline V lookup: CDR1 WSHSY, CDR2 SAAADI. The CDR3 is 11 residues long. Notes on this clone: Its cognate antigen is unknown.

Sorted CD4+ subsets: naive, central memory, regulatory, stem cell-like memory (CD45RO/CCR7/CD25/CD127/CD95/CD27 panel). Study results and limitations: Type 1 diabetes patients showed a moderate but significant shortening of TCRB CDR3s in all four CD4+ subsets.

This sequence joins TRBV10-2 and TRBJ2-7; D is undetermined. This TCR was sampled from a woman between 18 and 30 years old in good health. The material sequenced was naive CD4+ T cells from blood. DNA of the CDR3: TGCGCCAGCAGCGTAGACTACGAGCAGTACTTC. Translation: CASSVDYEQYF.